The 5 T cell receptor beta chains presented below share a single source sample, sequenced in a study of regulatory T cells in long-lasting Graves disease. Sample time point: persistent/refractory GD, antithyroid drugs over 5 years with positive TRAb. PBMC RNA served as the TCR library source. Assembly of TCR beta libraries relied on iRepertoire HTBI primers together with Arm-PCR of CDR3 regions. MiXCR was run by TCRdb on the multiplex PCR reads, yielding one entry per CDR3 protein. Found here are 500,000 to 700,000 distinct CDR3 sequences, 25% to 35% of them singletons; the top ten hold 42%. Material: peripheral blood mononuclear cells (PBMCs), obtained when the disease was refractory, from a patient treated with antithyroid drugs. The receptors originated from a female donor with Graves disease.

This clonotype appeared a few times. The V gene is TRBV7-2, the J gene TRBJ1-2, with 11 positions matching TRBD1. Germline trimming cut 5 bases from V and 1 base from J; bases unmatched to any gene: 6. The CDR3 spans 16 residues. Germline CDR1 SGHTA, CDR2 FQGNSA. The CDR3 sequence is CASSADRGRFNYGYTF. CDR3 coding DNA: TGTGCCAGCAGCGCGGACAGGGGGCGTTTTAACTATGGCTACACCTTC.

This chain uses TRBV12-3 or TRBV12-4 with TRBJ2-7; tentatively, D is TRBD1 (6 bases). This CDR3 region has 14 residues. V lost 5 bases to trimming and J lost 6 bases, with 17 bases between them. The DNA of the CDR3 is TGTGCCAGCAGTATAGTGAGCCCCAGGGGCGAGCAGTACTTC. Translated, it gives CASSIVSPRGEQYF.

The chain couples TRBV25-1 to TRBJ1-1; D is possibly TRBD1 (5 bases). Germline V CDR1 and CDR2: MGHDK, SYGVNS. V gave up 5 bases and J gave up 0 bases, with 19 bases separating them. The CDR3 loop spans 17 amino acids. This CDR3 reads CASSRGVFGAMNTEAFF. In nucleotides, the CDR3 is TGTGCCAGCAGTAGGGGTGTGTTTGGGGCTATGAACACTGAAGCTTTCTTT.

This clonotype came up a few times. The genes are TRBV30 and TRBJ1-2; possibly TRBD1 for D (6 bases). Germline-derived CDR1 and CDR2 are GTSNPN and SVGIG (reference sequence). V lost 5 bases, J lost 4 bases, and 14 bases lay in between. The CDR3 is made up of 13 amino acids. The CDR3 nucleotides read TGTGCCTGGGGGGATACAGGGTCCTATGGCTACACCTTC. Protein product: CAWGDTGSYGYTF.

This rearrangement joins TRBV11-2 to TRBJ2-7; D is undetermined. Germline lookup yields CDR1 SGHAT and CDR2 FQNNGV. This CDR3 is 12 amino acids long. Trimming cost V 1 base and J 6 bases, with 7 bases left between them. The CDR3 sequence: CASSLVTIEQYF. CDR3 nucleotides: TGTGCCAGCAGCTTAGTTACGATCGAGCAGTACTTC.